A single sample gave rise to the 2 T cell receptor beta chains below, sequenced in a study of vaccination and CD4 T cells after COVID-19. The Oncomine TCR Beta short-read assay was what sequenced the DNA obtained from cultured CD4+ T cells. TCRdb itself ran the PCR reads through MiXCR, one entry per CDR3 protein. Of 20,000 to 25,000 distinct CDR3 sequences in the sample, 45% to 60% were seen once. Their specific antigens are unknown. The treatment is: roughly 11-day PBMC culture with coronavirus spike peptide pools or control peptides (ViraFEST assay). Material for sequencing was CD4+ T cells from blood, cultured in vitro. The source is a human donor who had recovered from COVID-19.

CDR3 nucleotide sequence: TGTGCCAGCAGTTACTCTTTTGGTGGAGAGCAGTTCTTC. It codes for CASSYSFGGEQFF. The chain combines TRBV6-5 with TRBJ2-1; the D is unclear. The CDR3 is made up of 13 amino acids. Trimming removed 0 bases at V and 10 bases at J, with 10 bases between. Germline V gene sequence: CDR1 MNHEY, CDR2 SVGAGI.

V and J are TRBV19 and TRBJ1-5; TRBD1 matches 9 bases. Germline V lookup: CDR1 LNHDA, CDR2 SQIVND (reference sequence). This CDR3 has 15 amino acids. After removal of 7 bases from V and 1 base from J, the junction contained 5 bases not matched to a gene. The CDR3 bases are TGTGCCAGTACCCGGACAGGGGCGAGCAATCAGCCCCAGCATTTT. As protein: CASTRTGASNQPQHF.